These 16 T cell receptor beta chains came from one sample sequenced in a study of PD-1 blockade in classical Hodgkin lymphoma. Patients all relapsed after autologous stem cell transplantation, and there was variation in brentuximab vedotin exposure. Profiled with immunoSEQ multiplex PCR; TCRdb holds only in-frame clones, not every one. This table holds roughly 6,800 clones, approximately 77% found once. The starting material was peripheral blood mononuclear cells (PBMCs), obtained before the second cycle of nivolumab. The origin of the receptors is a human donor with classical Hodgkin lymphoma.

The chain carries TRBV6-5 and TRBJ2-1; D may match TRBD1 or TRBD2 (5 bases each). Between the trimmed V and J ends, which lost 11 bases and 9 bases, there was a span of 20 bases. The CDR3 is 13 amino acids. The germline gives CDR1 MNHEY, CDR2 SVGAGI. The CDR3 DNA is TGTGCCGTGACGGGGCCGAAGAACAGTGAGCAGTTCTTC. Protein product: CAVTGPKNSEQFF.

The chain uses TRBV28 and TRBJ2-7; D perhaps matches TRBD1 (5 bases). Trimming left V 6 bases short and J 0 bases short, with 9 bases between. This CDR3 comprises 13 residues. CDR1 is MDHEN, CDR2 SYDVKM, per germline. Here the CDR3 reads CASSSDNSYEQYF. DNA of the CDR3: TGTGCCAGCAGCTCGGACAACTCCTACGAGCAGTACTTC.

This chain links TRBV28 with TRBJ1-2; 9 bases align to TRBD1. CDR1 and CDR2 (germline): MDHEN, SYDVKM. V dropped 6 bases and J dropped 6; count of bases not matched to a gene: 11. The CDR3 totals 15 residues. Here the CDR3 reads CASRREQGAGDGYTF. The CDR3 DNA sequence: TGTGCCAGCAGAAGGGAACAGGGGGCTGGTGATGGCTACACCTTC.

This rearrangement joins TRBV5-6 to TRBJ2-3, with no clear D. The CDR3 is 12 amino acids. Germline CDR1 and CDR2: SGHDT and YYEEEE. V was trimmed by 4 bases and J by 4 bases, leaving 7 bases between them. The CDR3 bases are TGTGCCAGCAGCCAAATAGCAGATACGCAGTATTTT. Translating it yields CASSQIADTQYF.

This chain joins TRBV5-4 and TRBJ2-3; maybe TRBD1 (5 bases). The CDR3 loop spans 16 amino acids. Trimming removed 4 bases at V and 0 bases at J, with 15 bases between. The germline V gene encodes CDR1 SGHNT and CDR2 YYREEE (reference sequence). CDR3 amino acids: CASSEKQVESTDTQYF. The DNA for the CDR3 is TGTGCCAGCAGCGAAAAACAGGTGGAAAGCACAGATACGCAGTATTTT.

In DNA, the CDR3 is TGTGCCAGCAGCTCGGCGGAGGGACTAGCGGAGCGTACAGATACGCAGTATTTT. This gives the protein CASSSAEGLAERTDTQYF. The chain employs TRBV7-6 and TRBJ2-3, with 11 bases matching TRBD2. The length of the CDR3 is 18 residues. Germline values: CDR1 SGHVS, CDR2 FNYEAQ. V was pared by 4 bases and J by 3 bases, with 12 bases of the junction left unmatched.

The CDR3 reads CASSLIAGAGEQYF. The CDR3 bases are TGTGCCAGCAGTCTAATAGCGGGAGCTGGTGAGCAGTACTTC. This sequence joins TRBV6-5 and TRBJ2-7; 9 nucleotides align to TRBD2. This CDR3 is 14 amino acids long. Trimming cost V 5 bases and J 7 bases; bases outside gene matches: 9. CDR1 is MNHEY and CDR2 is SVGAGI in the germline V gene.

The chain combines TRBV27 with TRBJ2-7; possibly TRBD2 for D (7 bases). V lost 5 bases, J lost 3 bases, and 14 bases lay in between. The CDR3 length is 14 residues. Germline loops: CDR1 MNHEY, CDR2 SMNVEV (reference sequence). As DNA, the CDR3 is TGTGCCAGCAGTCTAAGGGGGGGCCTCTACGAGCAGTACTTC. Translated, it gives CASSLRGGLYEQYF.

Only a few counts were recorded for this clone. J is TRBJ1-2 and V is TRBV15, with a tentative D call TRBD1 (6 bases). Germline V lookup: CDR1 LNHNV, CDR2 YYDKDF (reference sequence). Trimming shortened V by 8 bases and J by 0 bases, and 16 bases separated the two germline ends. CDR3 length: 15 amino acids. The CDR3: CATDPTGYPNYGYTF. The DNA for the CDR3 is TGTGCCACCGATCCCACAGGGTATCCTAACTATGGCTACACCTTC.

This clone was seen once. The CDR3 loop reads CSVEVDRANEQYF. CDR3 in DNA: TGCAGCGTTGAAGTGGACAGGGCAAACGAGCAGTACTTC. The chain combines TRBV29-1 with TRBJ2-7, with TRBD1 identical over 8 bases. Germline V CDR1 and CDR2: SQVTM, ANQGSEA. The CDR3 contains 13 residues. V was clipped by 1 base and J by 5 bases; unmatched bases: 4.

The chain is built from TRBV7-2 and TRBJ2-1; 7 bases line up with TRBD2. CDR3 length equals 14 residues. Trimming took 0 bases from V and 9 from J; bases not matched to a gene: 5. The V gene's germline CDR1 is SGHTA and CDR2 FQGNSA. CDR3 nucleotide sequence: TGTGCCAGCAGCTTAGCGTTTGCTAGCGGTGAGCAGTTCTTC. Its protein product is CASSLAFASGEQFF.

The V call is TRBV5-1, the J call TRBJ2-5; 9 bases match TRBD1. The length of the CDR3 is 14 residues. Germline V gene sequence: CDR1 SGHRS, CDR2 YFSETQ. The junction had 5 bases not matched to a gene; V was cut back by 4 bases and J by 4 bases. The CDR3: CASSATGGAETQYF. CDR3 DNA: TGCGCCAGCAGCGCTACAGGGGGCGCAGAGACCCAGTACTTC.

The chain has TRBV11-2 and TRBJ2-7; weak D call: TRBD1 (6 bases). Looked up from germline, CDR1 is SGHAT and CDR2 is FQNNGV. There are 15 residues in the CDR3. Trimming pared 5 bases from V and 3 bases from J, leaving 17 bases between. CDR3 nucleotide sequence: TGTGCCAGCAGCCCTTCGGGGACACTACTCTACGAGCAGTACTTC. It translates to CASSPSGTLLYEQYF. Using reference TRBV11-2 and TRBJ2-7 for the parts outside the CDR3, the full variable domain is EAGVAQSPRYKIIEKRQSVAFWCNPISGHATLYWYQQILGQGPKLLIQFQNNGVVDDSQLPKDRFSAERLKGVDSTLKIQPAKLEDSAVYLCASSPSGTLLYEQYFGPGTRLTVT.

A note on this clone: At one of its ends the junction is not consistent with the germline gene, which may arise from a read error. The V and J genes are TRBV29-1 and TRBJ2-1; 11 nucleotides agree with TRBD2. Germline CDR1 and CDR2: SQVTM and ANQGSEA. CDR3 length: 14 residues. CDR3: CSVEGTSGYNEQFF. The CDR3 bases are TGCAGCGTCGAAGGGACTAGCGGCTACAATGAGCAGTTCTTC.

This chain joins TRBV4-1 and TRBJ1-4, with 7 nucleotides matching TRBD1. Germline V gene lookup returns CDR1 MGHRA and CDR2 YSYEKL. CDR3 size: 16 residues. V gave up 1 base and J gave up 3 bases; unmatched junction bases: 5. The CDR3 DNA follows: TGCGCCAGCAGCCAAGGACAGGGTAGGGCTAATGAAAAACTGTTTTTT. Residues: CASSQGQGRANEKLFF.

This sequence joins TRBV4-2 and TRBJ2-2, with D unresolved. From germline, CDR1 is LGHNA and CDR2 YNFKEQ. Trimming took 3 bases from V and 1 from J, leaving 3 bases between them. This CDR3 spans 13 amino acids. CDR3 in amino acids: CASSQGNTGELFF. As DNA, the CDR3 is TGTGCCAGCAGCCAGGGGAACACCGGGGAGCTGTTTTTT.